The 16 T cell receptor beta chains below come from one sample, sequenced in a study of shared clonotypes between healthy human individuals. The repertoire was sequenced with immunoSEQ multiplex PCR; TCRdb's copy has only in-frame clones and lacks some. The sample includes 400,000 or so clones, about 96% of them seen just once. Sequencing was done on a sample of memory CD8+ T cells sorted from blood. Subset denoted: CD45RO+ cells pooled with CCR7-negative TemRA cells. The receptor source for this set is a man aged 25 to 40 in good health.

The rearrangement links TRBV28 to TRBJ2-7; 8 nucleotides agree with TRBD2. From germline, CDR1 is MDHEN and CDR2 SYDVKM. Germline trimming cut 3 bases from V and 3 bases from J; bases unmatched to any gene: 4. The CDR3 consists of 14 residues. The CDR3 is CASSLGLGGYEQYF. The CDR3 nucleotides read TGTGCCAGCAGTTTGGGACTAGGAGGCTACGAGCAGTACTTC.

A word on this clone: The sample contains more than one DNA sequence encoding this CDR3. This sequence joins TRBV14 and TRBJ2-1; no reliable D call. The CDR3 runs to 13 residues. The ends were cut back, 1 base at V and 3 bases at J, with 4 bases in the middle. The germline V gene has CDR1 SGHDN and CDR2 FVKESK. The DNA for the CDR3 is TGTGCCAGCAGCCAAGGGTACTACAATGAGCAGTTCTTC. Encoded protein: CASSQGYYNEQFF. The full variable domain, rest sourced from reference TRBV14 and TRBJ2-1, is EAGVTQFPSHSVIEKGQTVTLRCDPISGHDNLYWYRRVMGKEIKFLLHFVKESKQDESGMPNNRFLAERTGGTYSTLKVQPAELEDSGVYFCASSQGYYNEQFFGPGTRLTVL.

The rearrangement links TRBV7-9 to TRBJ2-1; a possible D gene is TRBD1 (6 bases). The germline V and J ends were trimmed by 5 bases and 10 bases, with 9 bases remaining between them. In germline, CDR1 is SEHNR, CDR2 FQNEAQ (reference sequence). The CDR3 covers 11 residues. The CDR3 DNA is TGTGCCAGCAGCAATGGGGGCGAGCAGTTCTTC. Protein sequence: CASSNGGEQFF.

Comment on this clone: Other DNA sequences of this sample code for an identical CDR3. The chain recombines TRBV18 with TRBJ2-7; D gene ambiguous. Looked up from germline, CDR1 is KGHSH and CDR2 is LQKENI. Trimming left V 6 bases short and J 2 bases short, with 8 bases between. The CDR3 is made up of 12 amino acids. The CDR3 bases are TGTGCCAGCTCCCAAGGGACCTACGAGCAGTACTTC. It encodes CASSQGTYEQYF.

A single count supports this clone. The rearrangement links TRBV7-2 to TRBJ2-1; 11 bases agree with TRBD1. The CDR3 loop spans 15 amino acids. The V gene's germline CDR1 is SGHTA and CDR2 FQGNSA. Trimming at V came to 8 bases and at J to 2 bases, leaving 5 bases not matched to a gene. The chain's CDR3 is CASEWTGGTYNEQFF. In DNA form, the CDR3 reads TGTGCCAGCGAGTGGACAGGGGGCACCTACAATGAGCAGTTCTTC.

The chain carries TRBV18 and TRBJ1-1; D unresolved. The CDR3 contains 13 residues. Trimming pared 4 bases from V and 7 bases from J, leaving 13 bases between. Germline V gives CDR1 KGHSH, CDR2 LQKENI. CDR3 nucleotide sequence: TGTGCCAGCTCACGGGTCAGGTCCATTGAAGCTTTCTTT. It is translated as CASSRVRSIEAFF.

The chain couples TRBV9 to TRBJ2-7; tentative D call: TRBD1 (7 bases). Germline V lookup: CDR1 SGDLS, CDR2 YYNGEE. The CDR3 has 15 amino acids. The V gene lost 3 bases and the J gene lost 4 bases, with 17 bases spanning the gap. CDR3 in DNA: TGTGCCAGCAGCGCCCAGGGGGGTTTTGAGTACGAGCAGTACTTC. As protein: CASSAQGGFEYEQYF.

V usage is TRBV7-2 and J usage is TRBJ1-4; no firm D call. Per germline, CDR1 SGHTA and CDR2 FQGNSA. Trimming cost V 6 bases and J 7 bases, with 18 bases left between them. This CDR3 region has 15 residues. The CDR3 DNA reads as TGTGCCAGCAGTTTCTCCGTAGAACCCGCTGAAAAACTGTTTTTT. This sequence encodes CASSFSVEPAEKLFF.

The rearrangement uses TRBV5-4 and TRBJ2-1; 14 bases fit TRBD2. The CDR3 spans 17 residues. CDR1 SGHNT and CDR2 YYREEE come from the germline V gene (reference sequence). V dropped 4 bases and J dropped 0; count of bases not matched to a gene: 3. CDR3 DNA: TGTGCCAGCAGCCCTGGGACTAGCGGGAGCTCCTACAATGAGCAGTTCTTC. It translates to CASSPGTSGSSYNEQFF.

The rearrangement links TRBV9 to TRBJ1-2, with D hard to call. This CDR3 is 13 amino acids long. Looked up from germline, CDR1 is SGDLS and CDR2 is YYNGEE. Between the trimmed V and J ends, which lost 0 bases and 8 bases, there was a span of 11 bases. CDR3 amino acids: CASSVDAGRGYTF. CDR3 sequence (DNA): TGTGCCAGCAGCGTAGACGCGGGAAGGGGCTACACCTTC. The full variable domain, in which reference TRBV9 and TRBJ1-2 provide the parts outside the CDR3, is DSGVTQTPKHLITATGQRVTLRCSPRSGDLSVYWYQQSLDQGLQFLIQYYNGEERAKGNILERFSAQQFPDLHSELNLSSLELGDSALYFCASSVDAGRGYTFGSGTRLTVV.

The CDR3 loop is CASSGFGSGETQYF. Here the CDR3 DNA reads TGCGCCAGCAGTGGGTTCGGGAGCGGGGAGACCCAGTACTTC. The rearrangement links TRBV10-2 to TRBJ2-5, with a possible D match to TRBD2 (6 bases). The germline V gene encodes CDR1 WSHSY and CDR2 SAAADI. Trimming took off 4 bases at V and 5 bases at J, with 14 bases between the two ends. The CDR3 extends over 14 amino acids.

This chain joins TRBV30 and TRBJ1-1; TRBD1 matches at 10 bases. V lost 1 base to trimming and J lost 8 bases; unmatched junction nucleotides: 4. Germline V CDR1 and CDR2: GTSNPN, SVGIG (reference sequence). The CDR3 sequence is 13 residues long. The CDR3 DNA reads TGTGCCTGGAGTGGACAGGGGGCAGGAGAAGCTTTCTTT. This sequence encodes CAWSGQGAGEAFF.

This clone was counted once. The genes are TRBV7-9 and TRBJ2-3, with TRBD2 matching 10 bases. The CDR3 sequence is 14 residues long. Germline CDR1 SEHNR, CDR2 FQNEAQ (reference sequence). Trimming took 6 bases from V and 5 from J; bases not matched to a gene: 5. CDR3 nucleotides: TGTGCCAGCAGACCTAGCGGGAGCTTAGATACGCAGTATTTT. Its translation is CASRPSGSLDTQYF.

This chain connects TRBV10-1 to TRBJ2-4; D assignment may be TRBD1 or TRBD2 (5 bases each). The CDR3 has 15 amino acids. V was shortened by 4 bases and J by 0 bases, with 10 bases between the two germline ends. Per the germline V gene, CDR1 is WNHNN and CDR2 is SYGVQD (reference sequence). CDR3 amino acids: CASSAAGTAKNIQYF. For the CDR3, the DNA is TGCGCCAGCAGTGCCGCTGGGACAGCCAAAAACATTCAGTACTTC.

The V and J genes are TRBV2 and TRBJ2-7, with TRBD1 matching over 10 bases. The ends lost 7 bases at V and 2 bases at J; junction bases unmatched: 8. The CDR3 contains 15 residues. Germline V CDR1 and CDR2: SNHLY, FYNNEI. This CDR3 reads CASKLGQGVAYEQYF. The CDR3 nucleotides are TGTGCCAGCAAGCTTGGACAGGGGGTAGCCTACGAGCAGTACTTC.

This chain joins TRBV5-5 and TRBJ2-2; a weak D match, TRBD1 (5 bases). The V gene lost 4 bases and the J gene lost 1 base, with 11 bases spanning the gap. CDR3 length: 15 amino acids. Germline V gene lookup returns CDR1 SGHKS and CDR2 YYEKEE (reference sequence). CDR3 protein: CASSLDIQNTGELFF. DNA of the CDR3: TGTGCCAGCAGCCTGGACATCCAGAACACCGGGGAGCTGTTTTTT.